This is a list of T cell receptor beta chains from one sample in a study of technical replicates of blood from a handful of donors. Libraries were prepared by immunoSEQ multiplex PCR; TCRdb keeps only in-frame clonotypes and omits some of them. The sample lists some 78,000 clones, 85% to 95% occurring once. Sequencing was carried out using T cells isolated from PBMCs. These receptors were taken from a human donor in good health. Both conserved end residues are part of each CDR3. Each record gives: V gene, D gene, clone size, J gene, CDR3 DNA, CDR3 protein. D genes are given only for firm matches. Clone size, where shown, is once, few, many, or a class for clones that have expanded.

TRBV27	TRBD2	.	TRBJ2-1	TGTGCCAGCAGTCCAGACTACGTCAGCGGGAGGGCTTATCGTGAGCAGTTCTTC	CASSPDYVSGRAYREQFF
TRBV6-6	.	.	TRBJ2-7	TGTGCCAGCAGTTACCTGGGACAAACCTACGAGCAGTACTTC	CASSYLGQTYEQYF
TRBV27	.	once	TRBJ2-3	TGTGCCAGCAGTTTAGCCCGGAGCACAGATACGCAGTATTTT	CASSLARSTDTQYF
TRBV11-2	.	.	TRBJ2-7	TGTGCCAGCAGCTTAGGGGAGGTCCCCTACGAGCAGTACTTC	CASSLGEVPYEQYF
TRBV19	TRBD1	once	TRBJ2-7	TGTGCCAGTAGTAGCCGGGACAGGCGCGACGAGCAGTACTTC	CASSSRDRRDEQYF
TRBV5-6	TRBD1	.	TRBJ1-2	TGTGCCAGCAACCAAGGACAGGAACCCTATGGCTACACCTTC	CASNQGQEPYGYTF
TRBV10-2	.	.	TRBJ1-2	TGCGCCAGCAGTGAGGGCGGGGGCTTCTATGGCTACACCTTC	CASSEGGGFYGYTF
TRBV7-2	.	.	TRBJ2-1	TGTGCCAGCAGCTCCCCCCAGACTTTCTACAATGAGCAGTTCTTC	CASSSPQTFYNEQFF
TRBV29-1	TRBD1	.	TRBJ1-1	TGCAGCGTCAGAAAGGGACAGACGAACACTGAAGCTTTCTTT	CSVRKGQTNTEAFF
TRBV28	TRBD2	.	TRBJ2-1	TGTGCCAGCAGTTTATTCAAGACTAGCGGGAGTGTCAATGAGCAGTTCTTC	CASSLFKTSGSVNEQFF
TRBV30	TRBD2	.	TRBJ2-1	TGTGCCTGGAGTGTACTGAATAGCGGGAGGGAAAACAATGAGCAGTTCTTC	CAWSVLNSGRENNEQFF
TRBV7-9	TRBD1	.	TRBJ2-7	TGTGCCAGCAGCTCAAGGACAGGGGGCATATACGAGCAGTACTTC	CASSSRTGGIYEQYF
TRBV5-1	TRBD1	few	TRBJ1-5	TGCGCCAGCAGCCCATGGGGACAGGGGGAAACAGGTGCCCAGCATTTT	CASSPWGQGETGAQHF
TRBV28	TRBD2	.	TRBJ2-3	TGTGCCAGCAGTACCCCCCAGCGGGAGAACACAGATACGCAGTATTTT	CASSTPQRENTDTQYF
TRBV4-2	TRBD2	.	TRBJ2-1	TGTGCCAGCAGCCAAGAATCGGGAGGGCCCCGGCAGTTCTTC	CASSQESGGPRQFF
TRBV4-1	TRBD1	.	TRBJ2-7	TGCGCCAGCAGTCCCGACAGGGCCTCCTACGAGCAGTACTTC	CASSPDRASYEQYF
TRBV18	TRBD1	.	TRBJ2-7	TGTGCCAGCTCTCCACAGGGACAGGACGAGCAGTACTTC	CASSPQGQDEQYF
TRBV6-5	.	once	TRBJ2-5	TGTGCCAGCAGTTTACGGGAGACCCAGTACTTC	CASSLRETQYF
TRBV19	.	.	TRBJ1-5	TGTGCCAGTAGTATACGCGGAGATCAGCCCCAGCATTTT	CASSIRGDQPQHF
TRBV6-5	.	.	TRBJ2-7	TGTGCCAGCAGTTACTCCATGTCCTACGAGCAGTACTTC	CASSYSMSYEQYF
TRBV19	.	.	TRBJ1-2	TGTGCCAGTAGTATAGGCTTGGCTTTTCAATTAAAATTGGATGGCTACACCTTC	CASSIGLAFQLKLDGYTF
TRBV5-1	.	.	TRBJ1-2	TGCGCCAGCAGCGGGCAAGACTATGGCTACACCTTC	CASSGQDYGYTF
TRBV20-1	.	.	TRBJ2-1	TGCAGTGCTAGAGATGCGCCTGAGCAGTTCTTC	CSARDAPEQFF
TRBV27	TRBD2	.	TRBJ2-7	TGTGCCAGCAGTAGAGCTCTAGCGGGAGGGTACGAGCAGTACTTC	CASSRALAGGYEQYF